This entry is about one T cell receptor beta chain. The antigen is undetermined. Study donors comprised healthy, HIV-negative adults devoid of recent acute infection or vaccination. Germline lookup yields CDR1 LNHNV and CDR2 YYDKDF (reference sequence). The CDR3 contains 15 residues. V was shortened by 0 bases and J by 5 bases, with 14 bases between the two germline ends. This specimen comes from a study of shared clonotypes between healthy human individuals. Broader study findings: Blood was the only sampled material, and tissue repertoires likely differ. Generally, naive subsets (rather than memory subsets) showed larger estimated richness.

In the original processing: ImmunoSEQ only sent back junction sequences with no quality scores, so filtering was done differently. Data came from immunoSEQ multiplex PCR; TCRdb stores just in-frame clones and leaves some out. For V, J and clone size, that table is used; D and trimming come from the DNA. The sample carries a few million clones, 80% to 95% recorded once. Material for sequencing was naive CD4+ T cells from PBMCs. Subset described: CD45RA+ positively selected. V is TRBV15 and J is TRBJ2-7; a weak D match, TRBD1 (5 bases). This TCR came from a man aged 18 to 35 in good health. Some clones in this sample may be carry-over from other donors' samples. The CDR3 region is CATSRDKSGWNEQYF. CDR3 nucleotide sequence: TGTGCCACCAGCAGAGATAAGTCAGGGTGGAACGAGCAGTACTTC.